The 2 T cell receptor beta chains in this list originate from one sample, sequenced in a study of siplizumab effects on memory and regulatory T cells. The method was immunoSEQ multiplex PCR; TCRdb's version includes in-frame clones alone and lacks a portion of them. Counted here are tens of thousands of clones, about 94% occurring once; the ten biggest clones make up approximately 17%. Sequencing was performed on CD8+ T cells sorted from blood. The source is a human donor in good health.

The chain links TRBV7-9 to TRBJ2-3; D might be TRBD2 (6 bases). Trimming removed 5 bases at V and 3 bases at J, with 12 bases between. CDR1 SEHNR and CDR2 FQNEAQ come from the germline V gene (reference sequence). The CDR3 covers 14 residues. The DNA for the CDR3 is TGTGCCAGCAGCCGAGCGGGTGGGACAGATACGCAGTATTTT. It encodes CASSRAGGTDTQYF. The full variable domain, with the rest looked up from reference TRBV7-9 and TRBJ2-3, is DTGVSQNPRHKITKRGQNVTFRCDPISEHNRLYWYRQTLGQGPEFLTYFQNEAQLEKSRLLSDRFSAERPKGSFSTLEIQRTEQGDSAMYLCASSRAGGTDTQYFGPGTRLTVL.

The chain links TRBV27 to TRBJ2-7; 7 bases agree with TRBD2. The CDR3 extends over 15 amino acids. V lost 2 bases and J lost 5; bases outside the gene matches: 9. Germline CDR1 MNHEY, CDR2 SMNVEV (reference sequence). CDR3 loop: CASSLIAGAFNEQYF. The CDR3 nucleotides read TGTGCCAGCAGTTTAATCGCGGGAGCGTTCAACGAGCAGTACTTC.